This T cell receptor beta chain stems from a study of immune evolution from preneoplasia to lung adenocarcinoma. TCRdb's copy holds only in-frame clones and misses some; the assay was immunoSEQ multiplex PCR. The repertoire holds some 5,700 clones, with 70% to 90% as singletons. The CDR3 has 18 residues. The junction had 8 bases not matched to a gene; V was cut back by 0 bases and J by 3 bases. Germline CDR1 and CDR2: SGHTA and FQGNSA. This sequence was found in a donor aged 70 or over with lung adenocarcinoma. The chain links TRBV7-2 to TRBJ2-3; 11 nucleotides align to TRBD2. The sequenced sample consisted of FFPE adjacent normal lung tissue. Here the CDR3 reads CASSLAKQLAGVTDTQYF. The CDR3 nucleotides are TGTGCCAGCAGCTTAGCTAAGCAACTAGCGGGAGTAACAGATACGCAGTATTTT.